The sequence of this T cell receptor (beta chain) was determined in a study of blood T cell repertoires in COVID-19. At the level of the study: The cDNA or gDNA used as material had been derived from T cells, B-cell-depleted T cells, or PBMCs.

CDR1 is SGHAT, CDR2 FQDESV, per germline (reference sequence). CDR3 size: 14 residues. The ends were cut back, 4 bases at V and 6 bases at J, with 15 bases in the middle. This clone came up a few times. Authors' methods: Quantification of nucleated cells was approximated via reference gene primer amplification. Sequencing used immunoSEQ multiplex PCR; TCRdb keeps in-frame clones, though not all of them. V and J calls and clone size are given by that table; D and trimming were obtained from the DNA. The sample holds about 48,000 clones, about 85% seen once. J is TRBJ1-1 and V is TRBV11-1, with D unclear. The specimen was peripheral blood. The TCR was taken from a woman aged 55-75 years with acute or convalescent COVID-19. This chain's CDR3 is CASSSMTLGAEAFF. CDR3 coding DNA: TGTGCCAGCAGCTCAATGACCCTGGGAGCTGAAGCTTTCTTT.